The sequence of this T cell receptor beta chain was determined in a study of blood T cell repertoires in COVID-19. Study at large: Both acute and convalescent COVID-19 samples were obtained from the United States, Italy and Spain. T cells, B-cell-depleted T cells, or PBMCs supplied cDNA or gDNA.

Original analysis: Scientists estimated how many nucleated cells there were by amplifying reference gene primers. The table came from immunoSEQ multiplex PCR; TCRdb's copy has only in-frame clones and leaves some out. V and J calls and clone size are given by that table; D and trimming were obtained from the DNA. The sample records some 290,000 clones, 86% being singletons. Germline V CDR1 and CDR2: LNHNV, YYDKDF (reference sequence). There are 16 residues in the CDR3. Deletions cut 0 bases from V and 0 bases from J, with 9 bases between. The TCR sequence derives from a woman in her thirties with COVID-19, enrolled during active disease. V usage is TRBV15 and J usage is TRBJ1-3; D is undetermined. Sequencing was carried out using peripheral blood. The CDR3 is CATSRDPRLSGNTIYF. The CDR3 bases are TGTGCCACCAGCAGAGATCCCCGACTCTCTGGAAACACCATATATTTT. Together with reference TRBV15 and TRBJ1-3, the CDR3 gives the full variable domain: DAMVIQNPRYQVTQFGKPVTLSCSQTLNHNVMYWYQQKSSQAPKLLFHYYDKDFNNEADTPDNFQSRRPNTSFCFLDIRSPGLGDTAMYLCATSRDPRLSGNTIYFGEGSWLTVV.